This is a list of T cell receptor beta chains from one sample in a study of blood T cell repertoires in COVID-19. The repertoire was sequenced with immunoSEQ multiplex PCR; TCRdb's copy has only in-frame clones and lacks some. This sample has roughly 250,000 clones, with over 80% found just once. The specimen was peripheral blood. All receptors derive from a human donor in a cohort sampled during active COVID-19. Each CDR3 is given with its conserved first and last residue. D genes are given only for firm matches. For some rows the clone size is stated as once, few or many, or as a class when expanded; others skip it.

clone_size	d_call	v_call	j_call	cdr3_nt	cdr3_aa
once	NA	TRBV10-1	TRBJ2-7	TGCGCCAGCAGCGGACATCAGGTAATAGACGAGCAGTACTTC	CASSGHQVIDEQYF
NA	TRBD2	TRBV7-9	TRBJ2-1	TGTGCCAGCAGCCCGGGACTAGCGGGAGGTCCCTCCTACAATGAGCAGTTCTTC	CASSPGLAGGPSYNEQFF
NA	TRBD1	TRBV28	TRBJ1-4	TGTGCCAGCAGGGAGGACAGGGCCAGTAATGAAAAACTGTTTTTT	CASREDRASNEKLFF
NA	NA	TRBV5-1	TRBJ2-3	TGCGCCAGCAACCTCGGGGAATCCACAGATACGCAGTATTTT	CASNLGESTDTQYF
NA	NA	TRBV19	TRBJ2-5	TGTGCCAGTACTCAACCGGGTAAAGAGACCCAGTACTTC	CASTQPGKETQYF
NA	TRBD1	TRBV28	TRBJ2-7	TGTGCCAGCAGTTCCTGGGACAGTAACCCATCCTACGAGCAGTACTTC	CASSSWDSNPSYEQYF
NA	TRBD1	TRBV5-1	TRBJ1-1	TGCGCCAGCAGCTTGGGGACAGGGGGAACTGAAGCTTTCTTT	CASSLGTGGTEAFF
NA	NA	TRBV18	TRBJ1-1	TGTGCCAGTTCAAACTCACCCTTGATGAACACTGAAGCTTTCTTT	CASSNSPLMNTEAFF
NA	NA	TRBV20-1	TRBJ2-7	TGCAGTGCTGAACAGGTATACGAGCAGTACTTC	CSAEQVYEQYF
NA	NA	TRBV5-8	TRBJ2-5	TGTGCCAGCAGCTTGGTTGGCCAGGGGTGGGAGACCCAGTACTTC	CASSLVGQGWETQYF
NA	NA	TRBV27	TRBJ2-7	TGTGCCAGCAGTTGGAACGGGAGAACCTCCTACGAGCAGTACTTC	CASSWNGRTSYEQYF
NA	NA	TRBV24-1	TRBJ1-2	TGTGCCACCCGGGGAGGGAGAACAACCTTC	CATRGGRTTF
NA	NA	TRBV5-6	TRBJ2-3	TGTGCCAGCAGCTCGCCCGGACAGGGAGGGGCAGATACGCAGTATTTT	CASSSPGQGGADTQYF
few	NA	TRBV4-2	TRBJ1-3	TGTGCCAGCAGCCAAGAAGGAGTCTCTGGAAACACCATATATTTT	CASSQEGVSGNTIYF
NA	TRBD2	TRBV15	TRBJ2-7	TGTGCCGCCTCTAGCGGGGGGATTTACGAGCAGTACTTC	CAASSGGIYEQYF
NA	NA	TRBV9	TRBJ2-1	TGTGCCAGCAGCGTCCGCACGAGCTCCTACAATGAGCAGTTCTTC	CASSVRTSSYNEQFF
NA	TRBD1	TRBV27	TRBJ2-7	TGTGCCAGCAGTCCCCTGTCCAGGGGGGAGCAGTACTTC	CASSPLSRGEQYF
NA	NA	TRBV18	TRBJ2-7	TGTGCCAGCTCACCACCATCTGTCTACGAGCAGTACTTC	CASSPPSVYEQYF
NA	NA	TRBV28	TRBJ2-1	TGTGCCAGCAGTTTCGGGACTCGCTCGGATGAGCAGTTCTTC	CASSFGTRSDEQFF
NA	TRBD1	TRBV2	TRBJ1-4	TGTGCCAGCACTCTAAGTCCCGGGACAGGGACTGAAAAACTGTTTTTT	CASTLSPGTGTEKLFF
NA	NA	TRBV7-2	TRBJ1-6	TGTGCCAGCAGCTTAGTGGGCCAGGGAACAGGATCACCCCTCCACTTT	CASSLVGQGTGSPLHF
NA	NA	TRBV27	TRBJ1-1	TGTGCCAGCAGTCTCGGACGCGGGACTGAAGCTTTCTTT	CASSLGRGTEAFF
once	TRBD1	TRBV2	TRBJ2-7	TGTGCCAGCAGGGGGGACAGGGTCTACGAGCAGTACTTC	CASRGDRVYEQYF
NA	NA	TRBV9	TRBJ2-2	TGTGCCAGCAGCGTAGCAGTCACCGGGGAGCTGTTTTTT	CASSVAVTGELFF
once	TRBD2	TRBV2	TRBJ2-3	TGTGCCATCTTGAGCGGGAGGAGCACAGATACGCAGTATTTT	CAILSGRSTDTQYF
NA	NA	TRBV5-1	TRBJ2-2	TGCGCCAGCAGCTTCGACAGTAACACCGGGGAGCTGTTTTTT	CASSFDSNTGELFF
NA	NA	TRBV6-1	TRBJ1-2	TGTGCCAGCAGTGAACGGGACTATGGCTACACCTTC	CASSERDYGYTF
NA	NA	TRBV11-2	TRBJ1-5	TGTGCCAGCAGCTTAGATACGGTACAGCCCCAGCATTTT	CASSLDTVQPQHF
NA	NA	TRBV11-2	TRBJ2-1	TGTGCCAGCAGCTTATCGCAGGGCTCCTACAATGAGCAGTTCTTC	CASSLSQGSYNEQFF
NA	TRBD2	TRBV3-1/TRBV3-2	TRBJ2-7	TGTGCCAGCAGCCAAGCTAGCGGGGGGGGCGAGCAGTACTTC	CASSQASGGGEQYF
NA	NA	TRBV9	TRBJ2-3	TGTGCCAGCAGCGTAGAGGGGCAGCGCACAGATACGCAGTATTTT	CASSVEGQRTDTQYF
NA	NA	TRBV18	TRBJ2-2	TGTGCCAGCTCACCCCGGGAGATTGCCGGGGAGCTGTTTTTT	CASSPREIAGELFF
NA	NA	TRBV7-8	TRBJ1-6	TGTGCCAGCAGCTTAGCCCGGAGGCGAGCTAATTCACCCCTCCACTTT	CASSLARRRANSPLHF
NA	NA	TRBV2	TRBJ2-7	TGTGCCAGCACGGGGCGACTAGTGCACGAGCAGTACTTC	CASTGRLVHEQYF
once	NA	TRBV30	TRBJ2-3	TGTGCCTGGATACCATCAGGGACAGATACGCAGTATTTT	CAWIPSGTDTQYF
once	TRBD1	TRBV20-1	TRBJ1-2	TGCAGTGCTAGTGATGGGGACAGGGTTCGGGCTCGAGGCTACACCTTC	CSASDGDRVRARGYTF
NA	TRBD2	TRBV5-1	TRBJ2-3	TGCGCCAGCAGCTCCGGACTAGCGGTCACAGATACGCAGTATTTT	CASSSGLAVTDTQYF
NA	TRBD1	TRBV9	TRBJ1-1	TGTGCCAGCACCGGGACAGGGGGCACTGAAGCTTTCTTT	CASTGTGGTEAFF
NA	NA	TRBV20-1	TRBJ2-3	TGCAGCCCAAGGGGGGGAGATACGCAGTATTTT	CSPRGGDTQYF
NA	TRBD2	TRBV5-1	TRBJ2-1	TGCGCCAGCAGCTACGAAGCGGGGAGCTCCTACAATGAGCAGTTCTTC	CASSYEAGSSYNEQFF
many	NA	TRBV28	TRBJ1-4	TGTGCCAGCAGGACTTCTAAGAGCTCAACTAATGAAAAACTGTTTTTT	CASRTSKSSTNEKLFF
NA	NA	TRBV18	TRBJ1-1	TGTGCCAGCTCACCATCCTGGACTGGGGGAGGAACTGAAGCTTTCTTT	CASSPSWTGGGTEAFF
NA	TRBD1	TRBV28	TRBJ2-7	TGTGCCAGCAGTTCCAGGGGGCGGGTGCAGTACTTC	CASSSRGRVQYF
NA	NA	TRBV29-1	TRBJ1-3	TGCACCGTAAGGGAGGACGGAAACACCATATATTTT	CTVREDGNTIYF
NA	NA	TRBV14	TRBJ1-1	TGTGCCAGCAGCCAAGAAGGCTGGCGGGCTTTCTTT	CASSQEGWRAFF
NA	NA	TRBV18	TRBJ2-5	TGTGCCAGCTCACCCCCGGGGGAGTTCCAAGAGACCCAGTACTTC	CASSPPGEFQETQYF
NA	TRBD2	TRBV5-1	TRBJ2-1	TGCGCCAGCAGCCTCCCCGGGACTAGCGGGTACAATGAGCAGTTCTTC	CASSLPGTSGYNEQFF
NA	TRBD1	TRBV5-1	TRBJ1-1	TGCGCCAGCAGCTTGGACGTACAGGGGGCGGACACTGAAGCTTTCTTT	CASSLDVQGADTEAFF
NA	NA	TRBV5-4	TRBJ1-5	TGTGCCAGCAGCGTGGATCCTGGAGACCATCAGCCCCAGCATTTT	CASSVDPGDHQPQHF
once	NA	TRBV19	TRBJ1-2	TGTGCCAGTAGTATAGGGCAGGGCCCTAACTATGGCTACACCTTC	CASSIGQGPNYGYTF
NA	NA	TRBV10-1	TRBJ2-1	TGCGCCAGCAGTGAGCAGGGCCCAGGGGTCCATGAGCAGTTCTTC	CASSEQGPGVHEQFF